The rows below give T cell receptor beta chains drawn from one sample of a study of blood T cell repertoires in COVID-19. Generated by immunoSEQ multiplex PCR, the TCRdb table keeps only in-frame clones and is missing some. The top ten clones hold 25% to 35% of a sample with 75,000 or so clones, approximately 86% of them seen once. The sequenced sample was peripheral blood. These receptor sequences come from a man aged 45-65 years with acute or convalescent COVID-19. Each CDR3 is given with its conserved first and last residue. The order of the fields is V gene, J gene, D gene, clone size, CDR3 DNA, CDR3 protein. D genes are given only for firm matches. Clone size is stated in some rows and not others, as once, few, many or a class when expanded.

TRBV7-2	TRBJ2-3	-	-	TGTGCCAGCAGCTTCTCTTACTCCACCACAGATACGCAGTATTTT	CASSFSYSTTDTQYF
TRBV6-6	TRBJ1-1	TRBD1	-	TGTGCCAGCAGGATAGGACAGGGACAAAACACTGAAGCTTTCTTT	CASRIGQGQNTEAFF
TRBV18	TRBJ2-1	TRBD1	-	TGTGCCAGCTCACCATCGCAGGGGGCTAATGAGCAGTTCTTC	CASSPSQGANEQFF
TRBV25-1	TRBJ1-5	-	-	TGTGCCAGCAGTCCCACCGAGCGGGGGGCGGCTCAGCCCCAGCATTTT	CASSPTERGAAQPQHF
TRBV4-1	TRBJ1-6	-	-	TGCGCCAGCAGCCAAGGGCAGTTCAATTCACCCCTCCACTTT	CASSQGQFNSPLHF
TRBV7-2	TRBJ2-3	-	-	TGTGCCAGCAGCACTAGAGGCACAGATACGCAGTATTTT	CASSTRGTDTQYF
TRBV11-2	TRBJ2-7	TRBD2	-	TGTGCCAGCAGCTTCGGAGCGGGACGCTACGAGCAGTACTTC	CASSFGAGRYEQYF
TRBV4-1	TRBJ1-4	-	-	TGCGCCAGCAGCCAACGCGGGGTACACAATGAAAAACTGTTTTTT	CASSQRGVHNEKLFF
TRBV27	TRBJ2-3	TRBD1	-	TGTGCCAGCAGCCTGGGACAGGGGGATCTCGATACGCAGTATTTT	CASSLGQGDLDTQYF
TRBV7-3	TRBJ2-5	-	-	TGTGCCAGCAGCTTGGGAGGCAGTGTATGGGAGACCCAGTACTTC	CASSLGGSVWETQYF
TRBV7-9	TRBJ1-1	TRBD1	few	TGTGCCAGCAGCCTGGGACAGGGGGATACTGAAGCTTTCTTT	CASSLGQGDTEAFF
TRBV10-1	TRBJ1-1	-	once	TGCGCCAGCAGTGCCGGGACACTAACTGAAGCTTTCTTT	CASSAGTLTEAFF
TRBV5-5	TRBJ2-1	TRBD1	-	TGTGCCAGCAGCTTGGCCAGGGGGCTCTATGAGCAGTTCTTC	CASSLARGLYEQFF
TRBV11-2	TRBJ1-5	-	-	TGTGCCAGCAGCTTTGGGAGGGGCCCCAATCAGCCCCAGCATTTT	CASSFGRGPNQPQHF
TRBV3-1/TRBV3-2	TRBJ1-1	-	-	TGTGCCACCCAGGGTATGAACACTGAAGCTTTCTTT	CATQGMNTEAFF
TRBV5-6	TRBJ2-5	-	-	TGTGCCAGCAGCTTGGAGGCAGGCCAAGAGACCCAGTACTTC	CASSLEAGQETQYF
TRBV6-5	TRBJ1-4	-	-	TGTGCCAGCAGTTACTCGGGGGGAAAACTGTTTTTT	CASSYSGGKLFF
TRBV3-1/TRBV3-2	TRBJ1-3	TRBD1	-	TGTGCCAGCACCCTAAAACAGGGGACTGGAAACACCATATATTTT	CASTLKQGTGNTIYF
TRBV6-5	TRBJ1-1	-	-	TGTGCCAGCAGACGCGAGGGCGCTGAAGCTTTCTTT	CASRREGAEAFF
TRBV10-3	TRBJ2-7	-	-	TGTGCTACGGGGGAAGGGCTCTACGAGCAGTACTTC	CATGEGLYEQYF